This T cell receptor beta chain was captured in a study of T cell repertoires in ileal Crohn's disease. Study-level background: Postoperative therapy was given to about half: around eleven thiopurines, roughly 18 anti-TNF agents.

Regarding this clone: Its cognate antigen is unknown.

Broader study findings: Compared with CD4 T cells, sorted CD8 cells carried more expanded clones. Endoscopic recurrence occurred in every patient whose clonality exceeded 26.8%.

The CDR3 spans 15 residues. Germline V gene data show CDR1 as SEHNR and CDR2 as FQNEAQ (reference sequence). Trimming cost V 6 bases and J 0 bases, with 12 bases left between them. Method: immunoSEQ multiplex PCR; TCRdb's copy keeps in-frame clones and lacks some. Here the sample spans more than 11,000 clones, around 79% being singletons. Time point: inflamed ileum from the surgical specimen. The chain recombines TRBV7-9 with TRBJ1-3; D is undetermined. Sequenced: ileal tissue. The source of this sequence is an adult with Crohn's disease. This CDR3 is CASSQSGSSGNTIYF. In DNA form, the CDR3 reads TGTGCCAGCAGTCAATCCGGGAGCTCTGGAAACACCATATATTTT.